This T cell receptor (beta chain) is from a study of blood T cell repertoires in COVID-19. Study context: Spain, Italy and the United States supplied samples that represented acute and convalescent COVID-19. T cells, B-cell-depleted T cells, or PBMCs supplied cDNA or gDNA.

Assay: immunoSEQ multiplex PCR; the TCRdb copy retains only in-frame clones and omits some. The sample has tens of thousands of clones; about 90% are singletons. The V end was cut by 1 base, the J end by 4 bases, with 5 bases between. The germline V gene has CDR1 MNHNS and CDR2 SASEGT. CDR3 size: 12 residues. The sequence was obtained from a man aged 50 to 59 with COVID-19, enrolled during active disease. The chain joins TRBV6-1 to TRBJ2-7; no firm D call. Sequencing was done on a sample of peripheral blood. CDR3 bases: TGTGCCAGCAGTGAAGGCAGGTACGAGCAGTACTTC. Residues: CASSEGRYEQYF.